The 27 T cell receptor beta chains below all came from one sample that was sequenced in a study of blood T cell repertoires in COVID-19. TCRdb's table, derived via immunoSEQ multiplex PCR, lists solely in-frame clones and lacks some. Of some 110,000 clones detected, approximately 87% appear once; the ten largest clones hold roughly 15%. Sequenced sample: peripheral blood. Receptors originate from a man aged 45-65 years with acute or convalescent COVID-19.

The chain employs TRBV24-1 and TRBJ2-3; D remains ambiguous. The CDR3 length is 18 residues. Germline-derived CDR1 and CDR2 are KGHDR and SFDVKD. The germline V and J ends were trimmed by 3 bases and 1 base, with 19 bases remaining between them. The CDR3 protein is CATSDHRRLSLGTDTQYF. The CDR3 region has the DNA TGTGCCACCAGTGATCATAGACGACTCTCCCTGGGCACAGATACGCAGTATTTT.

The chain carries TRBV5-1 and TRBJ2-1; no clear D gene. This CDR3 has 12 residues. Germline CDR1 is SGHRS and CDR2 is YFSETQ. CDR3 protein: CASGVSDNEQFF. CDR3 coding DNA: TGCGCTTCGGGTGTAAGTGACAATGAGCAGTTCTTC.

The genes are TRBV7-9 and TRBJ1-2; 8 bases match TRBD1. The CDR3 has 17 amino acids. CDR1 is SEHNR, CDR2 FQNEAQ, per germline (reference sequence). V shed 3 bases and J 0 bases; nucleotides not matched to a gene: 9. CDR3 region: CASSFMGTGDSNYGYTF. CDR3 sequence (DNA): TGTGCCAGCAGCTTTATGGGGACAGGAGATTCTAACTATGGCTACACCTTC.

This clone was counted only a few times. The CDR3 nucleotides read TGTGCCAGTAGTATGGGGTGGGGAGGGTACAATGAGCAGTTCTTC. Its translation is CASSMGWGGYNEQFF. This chain joins TRBV19 and TRBJ2-1; the match to TRBD2 covers 7 bases. With V trimmed by 3 bases and J by 4 bases, 6 bases remained unmatched. This CDR3 is 15 amino acids long. Per germline, CDR1 LNHDA and CDR2 SQIVND (reference sequence).

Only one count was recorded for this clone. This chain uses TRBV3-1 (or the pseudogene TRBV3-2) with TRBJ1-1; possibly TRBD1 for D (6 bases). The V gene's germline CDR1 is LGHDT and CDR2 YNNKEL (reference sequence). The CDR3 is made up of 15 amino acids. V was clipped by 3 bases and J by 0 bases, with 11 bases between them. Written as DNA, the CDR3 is TGTGCCAGCAGCCACACAGGGTTGTTGAACACTGAAGCTTTCTTT. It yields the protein CASSHTGLLNTEAFF.

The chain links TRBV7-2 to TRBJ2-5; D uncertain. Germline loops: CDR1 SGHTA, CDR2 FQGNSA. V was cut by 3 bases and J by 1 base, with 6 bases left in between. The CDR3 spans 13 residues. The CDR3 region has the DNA TGTGCCAGCAGCTTTCGGGTCCAAGAGACCCAGTACTTC. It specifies CASSFRVQETQYF.

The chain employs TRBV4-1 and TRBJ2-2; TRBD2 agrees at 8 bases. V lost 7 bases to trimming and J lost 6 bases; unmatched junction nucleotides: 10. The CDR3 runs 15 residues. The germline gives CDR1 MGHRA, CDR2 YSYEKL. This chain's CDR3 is CASTESGSGSGELFF. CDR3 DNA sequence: TGCGCCAGCACCGAAAGCGGGAGCGGGTCCGGGGAGCTGTTTTTT.

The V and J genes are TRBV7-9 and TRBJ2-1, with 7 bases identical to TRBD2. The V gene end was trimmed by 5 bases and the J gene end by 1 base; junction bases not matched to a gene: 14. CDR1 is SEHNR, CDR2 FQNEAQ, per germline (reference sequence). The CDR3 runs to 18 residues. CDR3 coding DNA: TGTGCCAGCAGCCGGACACCGGGACTATCCTCTTCCTACAATGAGCAGTTCTTC. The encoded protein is CASSRTPGLSSSYNEQFF.

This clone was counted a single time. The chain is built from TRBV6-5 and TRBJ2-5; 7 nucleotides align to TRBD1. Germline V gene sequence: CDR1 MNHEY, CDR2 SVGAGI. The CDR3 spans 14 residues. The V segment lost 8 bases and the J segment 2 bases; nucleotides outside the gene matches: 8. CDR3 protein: CASGQGVFQETQYF. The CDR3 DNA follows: TGTGCCAGCGGGCAGGGGGTGTTTCAAGAGACCCAGTACTTC.

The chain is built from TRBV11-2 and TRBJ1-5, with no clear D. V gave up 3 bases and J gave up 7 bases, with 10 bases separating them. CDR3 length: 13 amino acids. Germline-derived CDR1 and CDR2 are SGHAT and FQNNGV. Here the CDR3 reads CASSFYTGQPQHF. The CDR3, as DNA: TGTGCCAGCAGCTTTTATACGGGGCAGCCCCAGCATTTT.

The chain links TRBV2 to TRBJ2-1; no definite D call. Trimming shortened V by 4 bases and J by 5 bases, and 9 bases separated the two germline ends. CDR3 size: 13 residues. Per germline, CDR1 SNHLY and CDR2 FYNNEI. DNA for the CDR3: TGTGCCAGCAGTGTTGGCTCGCACAATGAGCAGTTCTTC. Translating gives CASSVGSHNEQFF.

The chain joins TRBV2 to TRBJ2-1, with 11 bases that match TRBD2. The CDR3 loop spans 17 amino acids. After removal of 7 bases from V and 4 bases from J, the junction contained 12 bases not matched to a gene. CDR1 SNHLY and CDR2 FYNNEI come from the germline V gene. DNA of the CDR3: TGTGCCAGCAAGACGGGACTCCGGACTAGCGGGTACAATGAGCAGTTCTTC. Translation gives CASKTGLRTSGYNEQFF.

The CDR3 is CASSLAGTSASNTGELFF. The CDR3 coding sequence is TGTGCCAGCAGCTTAGCTGGGACTAGCGCCTCGAACACCGGGGAGCTGTTTTTT. The chain is built from TRBV7-6 and TRBJ2-2; 10 positions agree with TRBD2. The CDR3 runs to 18 residues. The V gene end was trimmed by 0 bases and the J gene end by 0 bases; junction bases not matched to a gene: 4. Germline values: CDR1 SGHVS, CDR2 FNYEAQ. Using reference TRBV7-6 and TRBJ2-2 for the parts outside the CDR3, the full variable domain is GAGVSQSPRYKVTKRGQDVALRCDPISGHVSLYWYRQALGQGPEFLTYFNYEAQQDKSGLPNDRFSAERPEGSISTLTIQRTEQRDSAMYRCASSLAGTSASNTGELFFGEGSRLTVL.

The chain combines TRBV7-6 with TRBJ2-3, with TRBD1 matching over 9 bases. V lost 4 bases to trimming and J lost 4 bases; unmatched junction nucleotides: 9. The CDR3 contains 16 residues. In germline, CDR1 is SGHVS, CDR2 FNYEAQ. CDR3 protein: CASSSRQGGEADTQYF. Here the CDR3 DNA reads TGTGCCAGCAGCTCCAGACAGGGGGGAGAGGCAGATACGCAGTATTTT.

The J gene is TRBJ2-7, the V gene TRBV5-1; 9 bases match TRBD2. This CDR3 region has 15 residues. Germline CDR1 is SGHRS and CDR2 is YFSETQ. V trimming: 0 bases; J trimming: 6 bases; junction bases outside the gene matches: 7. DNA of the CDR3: TGCGCCAGCAGCTTGGCCCCCGGGACTAGCTTCGAGCAGTACTTC. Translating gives CASSLAPGTSFEQYF.

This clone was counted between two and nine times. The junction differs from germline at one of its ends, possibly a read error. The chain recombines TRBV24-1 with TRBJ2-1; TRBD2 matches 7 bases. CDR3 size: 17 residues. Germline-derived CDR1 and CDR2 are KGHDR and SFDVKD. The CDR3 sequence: CATSDSHSGYTMNAQFF. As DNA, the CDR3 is TGTGCCACCAGTGATTCGCATAGCGGGTATACAATGAATGCGCAGTTCTTC.

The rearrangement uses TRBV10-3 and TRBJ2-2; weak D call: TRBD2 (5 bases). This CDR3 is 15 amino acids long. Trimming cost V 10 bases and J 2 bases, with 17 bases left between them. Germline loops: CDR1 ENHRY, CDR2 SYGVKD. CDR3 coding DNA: TGTGCCACCCACGGCGGCGGACTTAACACCGGGGAGCTGTTTTTT. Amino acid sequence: CATHGGGLNTGELFF.

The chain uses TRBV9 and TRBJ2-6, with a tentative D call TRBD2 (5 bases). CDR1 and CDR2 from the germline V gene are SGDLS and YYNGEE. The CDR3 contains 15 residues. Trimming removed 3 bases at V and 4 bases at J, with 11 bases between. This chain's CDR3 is CASSGGLTGANVLTF. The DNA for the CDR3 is TGTGCCAGCAGCGGAGGGTTAACGGGGGCCAACGTCCTGACTTTC.

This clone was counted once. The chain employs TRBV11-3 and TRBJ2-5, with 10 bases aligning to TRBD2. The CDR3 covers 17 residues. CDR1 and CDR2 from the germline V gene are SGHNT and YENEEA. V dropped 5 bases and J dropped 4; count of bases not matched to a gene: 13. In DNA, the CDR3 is TGTGCCAGCAGCACAAGGGTCCAGCGGGAGGGCAGAGAGACCCAGTACTTC. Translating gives CASSTRVQREGRETQYF.

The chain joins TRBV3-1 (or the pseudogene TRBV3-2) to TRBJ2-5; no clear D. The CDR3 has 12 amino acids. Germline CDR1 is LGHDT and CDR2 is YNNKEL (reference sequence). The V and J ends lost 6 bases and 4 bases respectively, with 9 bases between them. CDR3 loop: CASRSGGETQYF. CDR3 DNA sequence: TGTGCCAGCAGGAGTGGCGGAGAGACCCAGTACTTC.

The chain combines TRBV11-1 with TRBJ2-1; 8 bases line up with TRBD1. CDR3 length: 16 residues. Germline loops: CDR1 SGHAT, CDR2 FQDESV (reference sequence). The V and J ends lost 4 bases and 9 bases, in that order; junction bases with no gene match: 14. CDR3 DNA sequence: TGTGCCAGCAGCTGGGGACAGGCGACAACCCCAGGTGAGCAGTTCTTC. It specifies CASSWGQATTPGEQFF.

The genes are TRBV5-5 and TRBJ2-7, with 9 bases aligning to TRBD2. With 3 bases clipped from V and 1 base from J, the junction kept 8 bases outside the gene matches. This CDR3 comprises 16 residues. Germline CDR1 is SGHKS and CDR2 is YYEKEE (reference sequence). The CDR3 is CASSWSASGASYEQYF. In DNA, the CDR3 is TGTGCCAGCAGCTGGAGTGCTAGCGGGGCGTCCTACGAGCAGTACTTC.

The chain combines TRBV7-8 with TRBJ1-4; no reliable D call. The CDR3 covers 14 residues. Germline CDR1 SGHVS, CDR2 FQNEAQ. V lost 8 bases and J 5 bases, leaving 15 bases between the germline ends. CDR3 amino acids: CASGPGGQNEKLFF. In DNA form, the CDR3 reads TGTGCCAGCGGGCCAGGAGGGCAGAATGAAAAACTGTTTTTT.

CDR3 sequence: CASTNRVNTGELFF. DNA of the CDR3: TGTGCCAGCACCAACCGGGTAAACACCGGGGAGCTGTTTTTT. The rearrangement joins TRBV6-6 to TRBJ2-2, with D uncertain. V was pared by 7 bases and J by 2 bases, with 11 bases between. Germline assignment: CDR1 MNHNY and CDR2 SVGAGI (reference sequence). The CDR3 runs 14 residues.

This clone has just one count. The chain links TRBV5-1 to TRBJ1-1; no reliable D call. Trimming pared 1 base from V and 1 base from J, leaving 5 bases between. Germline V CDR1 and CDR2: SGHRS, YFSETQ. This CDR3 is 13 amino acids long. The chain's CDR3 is CASSLQWNTEAFF. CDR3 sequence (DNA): TGCGCCAGCAGCTTGCAATGGAACACTGAAGCTTTCTTT.

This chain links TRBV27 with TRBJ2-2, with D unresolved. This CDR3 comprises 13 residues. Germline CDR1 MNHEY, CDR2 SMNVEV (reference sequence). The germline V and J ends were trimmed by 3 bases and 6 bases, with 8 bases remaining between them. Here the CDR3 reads CASSFGFSGELFF. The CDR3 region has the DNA TGTGCCAGCAGTTTCGGGTTTTCCGGGGAGCTGTTTTTT.

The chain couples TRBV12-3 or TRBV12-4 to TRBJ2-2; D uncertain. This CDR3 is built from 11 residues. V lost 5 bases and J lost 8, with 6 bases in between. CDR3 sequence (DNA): TGTGCCAGCAGTCTAATGGGGGAGCTGTTTTTT. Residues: CASSLMGELFF.